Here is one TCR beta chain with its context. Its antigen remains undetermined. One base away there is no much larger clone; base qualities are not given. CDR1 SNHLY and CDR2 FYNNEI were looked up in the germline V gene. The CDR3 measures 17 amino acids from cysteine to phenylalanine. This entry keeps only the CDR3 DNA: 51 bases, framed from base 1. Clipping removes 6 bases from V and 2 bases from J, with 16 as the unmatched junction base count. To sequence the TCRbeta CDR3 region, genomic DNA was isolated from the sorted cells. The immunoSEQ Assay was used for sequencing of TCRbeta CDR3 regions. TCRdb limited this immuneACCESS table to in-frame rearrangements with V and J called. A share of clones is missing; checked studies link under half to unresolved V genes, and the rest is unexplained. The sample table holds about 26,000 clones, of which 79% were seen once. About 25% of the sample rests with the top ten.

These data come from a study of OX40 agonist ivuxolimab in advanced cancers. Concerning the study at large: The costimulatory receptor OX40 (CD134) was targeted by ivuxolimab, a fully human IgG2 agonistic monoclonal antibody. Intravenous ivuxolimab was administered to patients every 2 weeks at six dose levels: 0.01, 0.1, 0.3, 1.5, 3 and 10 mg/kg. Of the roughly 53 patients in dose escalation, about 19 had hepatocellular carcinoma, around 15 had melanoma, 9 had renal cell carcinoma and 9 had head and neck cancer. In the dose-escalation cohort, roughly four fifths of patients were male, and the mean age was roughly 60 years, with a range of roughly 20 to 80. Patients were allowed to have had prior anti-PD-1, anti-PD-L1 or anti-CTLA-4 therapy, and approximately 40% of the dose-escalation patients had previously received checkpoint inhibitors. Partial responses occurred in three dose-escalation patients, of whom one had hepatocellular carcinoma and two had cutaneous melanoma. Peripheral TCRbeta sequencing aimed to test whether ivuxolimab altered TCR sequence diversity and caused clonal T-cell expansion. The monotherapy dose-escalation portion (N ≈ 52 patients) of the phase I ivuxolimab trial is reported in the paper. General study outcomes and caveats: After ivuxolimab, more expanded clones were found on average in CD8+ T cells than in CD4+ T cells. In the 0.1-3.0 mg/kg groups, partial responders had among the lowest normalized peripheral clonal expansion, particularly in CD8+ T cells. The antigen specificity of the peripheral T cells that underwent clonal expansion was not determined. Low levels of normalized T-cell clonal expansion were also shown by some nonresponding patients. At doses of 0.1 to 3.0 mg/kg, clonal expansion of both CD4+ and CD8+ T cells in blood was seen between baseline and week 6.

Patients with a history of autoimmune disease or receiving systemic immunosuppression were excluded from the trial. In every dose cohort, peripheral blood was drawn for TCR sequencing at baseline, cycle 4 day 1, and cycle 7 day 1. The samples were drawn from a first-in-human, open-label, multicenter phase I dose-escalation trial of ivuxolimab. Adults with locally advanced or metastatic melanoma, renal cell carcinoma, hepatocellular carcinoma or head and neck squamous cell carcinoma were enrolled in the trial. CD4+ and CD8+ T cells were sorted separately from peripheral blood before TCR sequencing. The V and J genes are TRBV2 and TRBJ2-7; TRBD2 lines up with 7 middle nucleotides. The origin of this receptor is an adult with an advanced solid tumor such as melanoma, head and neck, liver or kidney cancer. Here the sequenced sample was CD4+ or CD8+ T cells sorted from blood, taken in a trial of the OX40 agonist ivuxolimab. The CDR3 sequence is CASRDPTSAFTPYEQYF. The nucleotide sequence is TGTGCCAGCAGGGATCCTACTAGCGCCTTTACCCCCTACGAGCAGTACTTC. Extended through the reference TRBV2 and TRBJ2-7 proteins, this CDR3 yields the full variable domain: EPEVTQTPSHQVTQMGQEVILRCVPISNHLYFYWYRQILGQKVEFLVSFYNNEISEKSEIFDDQFSVERPDGSNFTLKIRSTKLEDSAMYFCASRDPTSAFTPYEQYFGPGTRLTVT.